A selection of T cell receptor beta chains follows, all from one sample in a study of graft-versus-host responses after intestinal transplantation. These TCRs are of unknown antigen specificity. The table came from immunoSEQ multiplex PCR; TCRdb's copy has only in-frame clones and leaves some out. This table holds tens of thousands of clones, about 94% found once. This specimen was unstimulated CD8+ T cells sorted from spleen or lymph node cells, taken before intestinal transplant. Receptors originate from a human donor who received an intestinal transplant. CDR3s include the opening cysteine and the closing phenylalanine or tryptophan. Fields, in order: D gene, J gene, clone size, V gene, CDR3 DNA, CDR3 protein. D genes are given only for firm matches. Clone size appears in some rows only: once, few, many, or a class for an expanded clone.

.,TRBJ2-1,.,TRBV28,TGTGCCAGCAGTTTCGAGGCCGAGGCCTACAATGAGCAGTTCTTC,CASSFEAEAYNEQFF
.,TRBJ1-1,.,TRBV27,TGTGCCAGCACCATTCGCCCAGGGGCAGCGAACACTGAAGCTTTCTTT,CASTIRPGAANTEAFF
TRBD1,TRBJ1-5,.,TRBV6-1,TGTGCCAGCAGTCTCGGACAGGGGATAGGTCAGCCCCAGCATTTT,CASSLGQGIGQPQHF
.,TRBJ2-7,once,TRBV2,TGTGCCAGCACCTTGAGGGCCTCCTACGAGCAGTACTTC,CASTLRASYEQYF
TRBD1,TRBJ2-3,.,TRBV10-3,TGTGCCATCAGTCTCGGACAGGAAAGCACAGATACGCAGTATTTT,CAISLGQESTDTQYF
.,TRBJ2-3,.,TRBV11-2,TGTGCCAGCAGCTTAGAAACGCAGGGAGATACGCAGTATTTT,CASSLETQGDTQYF
.,TRBJ2-7,.,TRBV19,TGTGCCAGTAGTATCCAGGGGACCCTGGGCTACGAGCAGTACTTC,CASSIQGTLGYEQYF
.,TRBJ1-5,.,TRBV7-8,TGTGCCAGCAGCTCATCCCCCGGGACAAGTAATCAGCCCCAGCATTTT,CASSSSPGTSNQPQHF
.,TRBJ2-1,.,TRBV27,TGTGCCAGCAGTTTCTTGAATGAGCAGTTCTTC,CASSFLNEQFF
.,TRBJ1-5,.,TRBV2,TGTGCCAGCAGGGAACAGGGCGGGAGTCAGCCCCAGCATTTT,CASREQGGSQPQHF
.,TRBJ1-1,.,TRBV25-1,TGTGCCAGCAGTGAGTCGTGGGGGCAGGGGAGGTACACTGAAGCTTTCTTT,CASSESWGQGRYTEAFF
.,TRBJ2-7,.,TRBV14,TGTGCCAGCAGCCAAGGGGCCAGGCACCCGCCCTACGAGCAGTACTTC,CASSQGARHPPYEQYF
.,TRBJ2-1,.,TRBV9,TGTGCCAGCAGCGTAGGCGCCCGGCCAGGGGGGTGGAATTGTGGCTACAATGAGCAGTTCTTC,CASSVGARPGGWNCGYNEQFF
TRBD1,TRBJ2-7,.,TRBV2,TGTGCCAGCGAAAGCCTGGGACAGGGGGCCGAAAGTTCCTACGAGCAGTACTTC,CASESLGQGAESSYEQYF
TRBD1,TRBJ1-2,.,TRBV29-1,TGCAGCGTTGCAGGGGGGGAGGAGTTTGGCTACACCTTC,CSVAGGEEFGYTF
.,TRBJ1-2,.,TRBV19,TGTGCCAGTAGTATCAGGAGCAGGGACCTTAACTATGGCTACACCTTC,CASSIRSRDLNYGYTF
.,TRBJ2-2,.,TRBV27,TGTGCCAGCAGTCGGACCTTCGGGGAGCTGTTTTTT,CASSRTFGELFF
.,TRBJ1-2,.,TRBV7-9,TGTGCCAGCAGCTTCGGGGGACCCTATGGCTACACCTTC,CASSFGGPYGYTF
.,TRBJ2-1,.,TRBV4-1,TGCGCCAGCAGCCTACTTCTACGGAGCACCAATGAGCAGTTCTTC,CASSLLLRSTNEQFF
.,TRBJ2-5,.,TRBV27,TGTGCCAGCAGTTTATGGTTCCAAGAGACCCAGTACTTC,CASSLWFQETQYF
TRBD2,TRBJ2-7,.,TRBV7-9,TGTGCCAGCAGCTCTTATAGCGGGAGGGCCACCTACGAGCAGTACTTC,CASSSYSGRATYEQYF
.,TRBJ2-7,.,TRBV11-2,TGTGCCAGCAGCTTAGTTTTCAGGGTAGCTGGGTTGTCCTACGAGCAGTACTTC,CASSLVFRVAGLSYEQYF
.,TRBJ2-2,.,TRBV9,TGTGCCAGCAGCGTAGCGGACTACGGGGAGCTGTTTTTT,CASSVADYGELFF
.,TRBJ2-1,.,TRBV4-1,TGCGCCAGCAGCCAAGCCCCTGATGAGCAGTTCTTC,CASSQAPDEQFF
.,TRBJ2-1,.,TRBV11-2,TGTGCCAGCAGTTTTTCCGACTGGAACTCCTACAATGAGCAGTTCTTC,CASSFSDWNSYNEQFF
TRBD1,TRBJ1-2,.,TRBV19,TGTGCCAGTAGTATAGTCGGCGGGATTCAGGGGGCTGGCTATGGCTACACCTTC,CASSIVGGIQGAGYGYTF
.,TRBJ2-7,.,TRBV5-1,TGCGCCAGCAGCTTAGTACAGGACTACGAGCAGTACTTC,CASSLVQDYEQYF
.,TRBJ2-3,.,TRBV9,TGTGCCAGCAGCGAGGCGGATACGCAGTATTTT,CASSEADTQYF
.,TRBJ2-1,once,TRBV27,TGTGCCAGCAGTTTGAACAATGAGCAGTTCTTC,CASSLNNEQFF
TRBD2,TRBJ2-1,.,TRBV4-2,TGTGCCAGCAGCCAACACTATAGCGGGGAGGACTACAATGAGCAGTTCTTC,CASSQHYSGEDYNEQFF
TRBD1,TRBJ2-3,.,TRBV18,TGTGCCAGCTCACCAAGGTTAGGACAGGGGCCACTGAACCAAGATACGCAGTATTTT,CASSPRLGQGPLNQDTQYF
TRBD1,TRBJ1-1,.,TRBV7-9,TGTGCCAGCAGCTCGGACAGGATTACGGAGACTGAAGCTTTCTTT,CASSSDRITETEAFF
TRBD2,TRBJ2-1,.,TRBV7-8,TGTGCCAGCAGCTTGGGACTAGCGGGAGGGTATTACAATGAGCAGTTCTTC,CASSLGLAGGYYNEQFF
.,TRBJ2-1,.,TRBV10-2,TGCGCCAGCAGTAGGGCTGACAATGAGCAGTTCTTC,CASSRADNEQFF
.,TRBJ2-2,.,TRBV10-3,TGTGCCATCAGTGAGTCCACGGAGCCGAACACCGGGGAGCTGTTTTTT,CAISESTEPNTGELFF
.,TRBJ2-7,.,TRBV15,TGTGCCACCAGCAGCGGGAGAGGGTACGAGCAGTACTTC,CATSSGRGYEQYF
.,TRBJ2-1,.,TRBV29-1,TGCAGCGTTGACGAGGTGGAGGGTCACTACAATGAGCAGTTCTTC,CSVDEVEGHYNEQFF
.,TRBJ2-5,.,TRBV10-2,TGCGCCAGCAGTAGACGAGGGGTCTGGACAGAGACCCAGTACTTC,CASSRRGVWTETQYF
.,TRBJ2-7,.,TRBV4-2,TGTGCCAGCAGCCAAGTCGGTGGAGGTCTCTACGAGCAGTACTTC,CASSQVGGGLYEQYF
.,TRBJ2-1,.,TRBV10-1,TGCGCCAGCAGTGAGTCAGAGGGACTGAACGAGCAGTTCTTC,CASSESEGLNEQFF
TRBD1,TRBJ1-2,.,TRBV5-6,TGTGCCAGCAGCTCCCTGGGACAGTCAGTCCGCTATGGCTACACCTTC,CASSSLGQSVRYGYTF
.,TRBJ2-5,.,TRBV27,TGTGCCAGCAGTTTCCTCATGGCCCAAGAGACCCAGTACTTC,CASSFLMAQETQYF
.,TRBJ1-1,few,TRBV6-1,TGTGCCAGCAGTGAATGGGAACAGTCGAACACTGAAGCTTTCTTT,CASSEWEQSNTEAFF
.,TRBJ1-1,.,TRBV2,TGTGCCAGCATCGGGACACAGGGGAACACTGAAGCTTTCTTT,CASIGTQGNTEAFF
.,TRBJ2-5,.,TRBV4-1,TGCGCCAGCAGCCAATCGCCAAACTCCGGGACACCCAGGGAGACCCAGTACTTC,CASSQSPNSGTPRETQYF
.,TRBJ2-7,.,TRBV6-5,TGTGCCAGCAGTTACTTCCCGGGGAACGACGAGCAGTACTTC,CASSYFPGNDEQYF
.,TRBJ2-1,.,TRBV6-5,TGTGCCAGCGCCTGGACTCCCGACTACAATGAGCAGTTCTTC,CASAWTPDYNEQFF
.,TRBJ2-1,.,TRBV7-9,TGTGCCAGCAGACCTTCAAGCGAGCAGTTCTTC,CASRPSSEQFF
TRBD1,TRBJ1-5,.,TRBV7-9,TGTGCCAGCAGTAACTTAATAGGTGAGGGACAGGGCAATCAGCCCCAGCATTTT,CASSNLIGEGQGNQPQHF
.,TRBJ2-1,.,TRBV11-2,TGTGCCAGCAGCTTAGATCATTGGGACCCCCCAGGAGGCTACAATGAGCAGTTCTTC,CASSLDHWDPPGGYNEQFF
.,TRBJ2-1,.,TRBV19,TGTGCCAGTAGACACGACAGCTACAATGAGCAGTTCTTC,CASRHDSYNEQFF